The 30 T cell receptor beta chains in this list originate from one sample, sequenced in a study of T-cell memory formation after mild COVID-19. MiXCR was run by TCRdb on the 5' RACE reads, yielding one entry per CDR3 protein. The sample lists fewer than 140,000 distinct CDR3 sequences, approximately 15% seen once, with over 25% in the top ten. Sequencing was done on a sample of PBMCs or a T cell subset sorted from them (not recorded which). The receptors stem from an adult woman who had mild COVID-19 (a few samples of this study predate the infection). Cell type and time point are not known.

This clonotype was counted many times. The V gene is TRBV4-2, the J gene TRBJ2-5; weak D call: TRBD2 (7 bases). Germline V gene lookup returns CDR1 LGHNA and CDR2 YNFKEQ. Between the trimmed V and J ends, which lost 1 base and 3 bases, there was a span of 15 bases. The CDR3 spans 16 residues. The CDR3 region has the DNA TGTGCCAGCAGCCAAGGCCTGGGGGGGCCGGAAGAGACCCAGTACTTC. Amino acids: CASSQGLGGPEETQYF.

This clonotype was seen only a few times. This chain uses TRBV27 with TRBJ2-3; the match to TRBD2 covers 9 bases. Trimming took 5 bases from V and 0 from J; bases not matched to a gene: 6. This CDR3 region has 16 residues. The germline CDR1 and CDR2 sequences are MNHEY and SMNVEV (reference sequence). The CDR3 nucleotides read TGTGCCAGCAGTGTACTAACTAGCGGGAGCACAGATACGCAGTATTTT. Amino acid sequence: CASSVLTSGSTDTQYF.

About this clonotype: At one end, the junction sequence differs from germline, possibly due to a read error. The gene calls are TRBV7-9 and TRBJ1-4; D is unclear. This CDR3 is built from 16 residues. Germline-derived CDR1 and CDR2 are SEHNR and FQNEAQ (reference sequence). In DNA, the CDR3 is TGTGACAGCAGCCGTGTGCCGCGGTTTGGAGAGGAAAAACTGTTTTTT. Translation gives CDSSRVPRFGEEKLFF.

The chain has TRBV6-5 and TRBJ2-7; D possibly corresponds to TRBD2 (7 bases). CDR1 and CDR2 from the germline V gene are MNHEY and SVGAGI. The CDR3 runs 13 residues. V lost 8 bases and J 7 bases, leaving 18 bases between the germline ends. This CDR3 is CASYSAGAREQYF. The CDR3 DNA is TGTGCCAGCTATTCGGCGGGGGCAAGAGAGCAGTACTTC.

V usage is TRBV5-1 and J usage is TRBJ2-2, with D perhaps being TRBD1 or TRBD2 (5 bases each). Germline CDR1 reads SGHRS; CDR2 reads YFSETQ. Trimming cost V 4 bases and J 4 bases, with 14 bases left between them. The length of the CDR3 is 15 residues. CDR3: CASSPRDGVTGELFF. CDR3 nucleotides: TGCGCCAGCAGCCCCAGGGACGGAGTCACCGGGGAGCTGTTTTTT.

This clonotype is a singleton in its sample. The CDR3: CASSRLLAGTSYEQYF. The CDR3 region has the DNA TGTGCCAGCAGCCGCCTTCTAGCGGGGACCTCCTACGAGCAGTACTTC. The rearrangement links TRBV3-1 to TRBJ2-7; TRBD2 aligns across 9 bases. Germline assignment: CDR1 LGHDT and CDR2 YNNKEL (reference sequence). The V gene end was trimmed by 4 bases and the J gene end by 0 bases; junction bases not matched to a gene: 7. The CDR3 totals 16 residues.

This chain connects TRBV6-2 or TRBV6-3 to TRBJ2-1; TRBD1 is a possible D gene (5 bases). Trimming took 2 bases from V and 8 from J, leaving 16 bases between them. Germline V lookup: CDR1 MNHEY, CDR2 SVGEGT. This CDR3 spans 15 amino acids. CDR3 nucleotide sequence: TGTGCCAGCAGTTACGGGGCAGGAGCAGGCCATGAGCAGTTCTTC. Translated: CASSYGAGAGHEQFF.

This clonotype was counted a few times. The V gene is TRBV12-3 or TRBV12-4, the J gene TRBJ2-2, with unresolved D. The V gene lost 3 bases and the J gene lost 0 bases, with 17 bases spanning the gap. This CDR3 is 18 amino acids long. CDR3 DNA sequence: TGTGCCAGCAGTTTCCGAACGGCAGTGGATCCGAACACCGGGGAGCTGTTTTTT. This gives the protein CASSFRTAVDPNTGELFF.

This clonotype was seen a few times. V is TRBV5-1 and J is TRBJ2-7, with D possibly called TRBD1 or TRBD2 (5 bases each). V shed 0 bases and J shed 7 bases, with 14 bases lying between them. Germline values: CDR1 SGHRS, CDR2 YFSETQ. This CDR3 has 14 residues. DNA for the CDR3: TGCGCCAGCAGCTTGGACCGAGGGGAGAGGGAGCAGTACTTC. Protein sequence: CASSLDRGEREQYF. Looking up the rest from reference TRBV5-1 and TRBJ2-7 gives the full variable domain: KAGVTQTPRYLIKTRGQQVTLSCSPISGHRSVSWYQQTPGQGLQFLFEYFSETQRNKGNFPGRFSGRQFSNSRSEMNVSTLELGDSALYLCASSLDRGEREQYFGPGTRLTVT.

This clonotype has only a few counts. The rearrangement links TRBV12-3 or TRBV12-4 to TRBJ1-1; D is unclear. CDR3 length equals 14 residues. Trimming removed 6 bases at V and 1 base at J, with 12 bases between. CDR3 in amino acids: CASSSYVGNTEAFF. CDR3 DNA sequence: TGTGCCAGCAGCTCTTACGTAGGGAACACTGAAGCTTTCTTT.

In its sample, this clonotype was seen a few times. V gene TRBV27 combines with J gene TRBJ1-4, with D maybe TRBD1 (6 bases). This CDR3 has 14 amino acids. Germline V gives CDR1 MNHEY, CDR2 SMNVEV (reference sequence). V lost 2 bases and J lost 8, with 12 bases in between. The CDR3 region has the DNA TGTGCCAGCAGTTTAAGAGGGGGAGAGGAAAAACTGTTTTTT. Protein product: CASSLRGGEEKLFF.

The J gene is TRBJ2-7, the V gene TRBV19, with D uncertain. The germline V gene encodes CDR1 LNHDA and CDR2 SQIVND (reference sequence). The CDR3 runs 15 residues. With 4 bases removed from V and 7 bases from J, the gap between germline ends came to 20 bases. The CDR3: CASSRRSAEFREQYF. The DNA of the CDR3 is TGTGCCAGTAGTAGACGAAGCGCGGAGTTTCGAGAGCAGTACTTC. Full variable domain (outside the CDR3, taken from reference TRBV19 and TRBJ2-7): DGGITQSPKYLFRKEGQNVTLSCEQNLNHDAMYWYRQDPGQGLRLIYYSQIVNDFQKGDIAEGYSVSREKKESFPLTVTSAQKNPTAFYLCASSRRSAEFREQYFGPGTRLTVT.

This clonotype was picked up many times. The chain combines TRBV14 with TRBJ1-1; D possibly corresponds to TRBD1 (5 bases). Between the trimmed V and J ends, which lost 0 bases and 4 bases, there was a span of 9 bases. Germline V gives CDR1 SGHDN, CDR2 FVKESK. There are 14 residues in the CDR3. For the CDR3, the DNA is TGTGCCAGCAGCCAAGACAGGGTGACCACTGAAGCTTTCTTT. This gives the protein CASSQDRVTTEAFF.

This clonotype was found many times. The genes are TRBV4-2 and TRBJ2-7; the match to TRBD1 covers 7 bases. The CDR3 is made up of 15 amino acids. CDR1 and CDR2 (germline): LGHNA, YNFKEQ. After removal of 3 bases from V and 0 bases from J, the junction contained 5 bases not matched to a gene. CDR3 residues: CASSHGRDSSYEQYF. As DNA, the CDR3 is TGTGCCAGCAGCCACGGCCGGGACAGCTCCTACGAGCAGTACTTC.

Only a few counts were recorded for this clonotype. The CDR3 sequence: CASSEDGSSYEQYF. Written as DNA, the CDR3 is TGCGCCAGCAGCGAGGACGGGAGCTCCTACGAGCAGTACTTC. The chain uses TRBV5-1 and TRBJ2-7; D may be TRBD2 (6 bases). The germline CDR1 and CDR2 sequences are SGHRS and YFSETQ. The germline V and J ends were trimmed by 4 bases and 0 bases, with 11 bases remaining between them. The CDR3 contains 14 residues.

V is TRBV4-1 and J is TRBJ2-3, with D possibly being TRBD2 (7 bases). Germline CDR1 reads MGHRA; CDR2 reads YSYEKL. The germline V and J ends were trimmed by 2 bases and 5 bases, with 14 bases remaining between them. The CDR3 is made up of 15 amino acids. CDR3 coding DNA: TGCGCCAGCAGCCAATCCCCGGGGGGCAGAGATACGCAGTATTTT. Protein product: CASSQSPGGRDTQYF.

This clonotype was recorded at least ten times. The CDR3 DNA reads TGTGCCAGCAGCCCGCTTCGGGCGGGTAACATTCAGTACTTC. Its translation is CASSPLRAGNIQYF. The chain joins TRBV3-1 to TRBJ2-4; D is perhaps TRBD2 (5 bases). With 4 bases removed from V and 7 bases from J, the gap between germline ends came to 14 bases. This CDR3 comprises 14 residues. CDR1 and CDR2 from the germline V gene are LGHDT and YNNKEL (reference sequence). The full variable domain, completed using reference TRBV3-1 and TRBJ2-4, is DTAVSQTPKYLVTQMGNDKSIKCEQNLGHDTMYWYKQDSKKFLKIMFSYNNKELIINETVPNRFSPKSPDKAHLNLHINSLELGDSAVYFCASSPLRAGNIQYFGAGTRLSVL.

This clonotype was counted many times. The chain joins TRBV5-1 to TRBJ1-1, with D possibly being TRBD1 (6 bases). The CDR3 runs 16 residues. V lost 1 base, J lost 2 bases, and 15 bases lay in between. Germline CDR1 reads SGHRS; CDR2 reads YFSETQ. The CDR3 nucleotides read TGCGCCAGCAGCTTGACAGGGTTTACGCTCAACACTGAAGCTTTCTTT. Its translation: CASSLTGFTLNTEAFF.

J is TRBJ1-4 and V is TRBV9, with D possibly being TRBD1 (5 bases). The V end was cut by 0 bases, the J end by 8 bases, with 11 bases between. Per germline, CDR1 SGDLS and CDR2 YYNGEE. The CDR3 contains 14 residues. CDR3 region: CASSVAGSQEKLFF. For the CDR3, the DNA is TGTGCCAGCAGCGTAGCAGGGTCCCAGGAAAAACTGTTTTTT.

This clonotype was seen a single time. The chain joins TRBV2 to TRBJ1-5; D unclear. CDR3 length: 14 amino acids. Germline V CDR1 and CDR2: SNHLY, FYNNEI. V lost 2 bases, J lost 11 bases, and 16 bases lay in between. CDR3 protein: CASSELKALWTQHF. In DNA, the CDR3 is TGTGCCAGCAGTGAACTAAAGGCCCTCTGGACCCAGCATTTT.

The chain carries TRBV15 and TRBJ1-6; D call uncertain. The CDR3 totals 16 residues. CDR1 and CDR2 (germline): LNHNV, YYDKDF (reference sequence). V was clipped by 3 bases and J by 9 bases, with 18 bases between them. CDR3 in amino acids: CATSRTDMAGSSPLHF. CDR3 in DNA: TGTGCCACCAGCAGGACCGATATGGCGGGGAGTTCACCCCTCCACTTT.

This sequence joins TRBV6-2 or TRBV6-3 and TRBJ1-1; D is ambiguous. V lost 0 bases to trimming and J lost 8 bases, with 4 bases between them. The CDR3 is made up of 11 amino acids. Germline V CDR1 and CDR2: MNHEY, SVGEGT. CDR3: CASSYSDEAFF. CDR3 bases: TGTGCCAGCAGTTACTCTGACGAAGCTTTCTTT.

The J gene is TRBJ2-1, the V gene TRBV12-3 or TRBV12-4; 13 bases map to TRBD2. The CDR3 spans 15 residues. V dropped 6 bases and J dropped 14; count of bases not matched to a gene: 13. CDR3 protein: CASSHTTSGGAGEFF. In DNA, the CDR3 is TGTGCCAGCAGCCACACCACTAGCGGGGGGGCTGGGGAGTTCTTC.

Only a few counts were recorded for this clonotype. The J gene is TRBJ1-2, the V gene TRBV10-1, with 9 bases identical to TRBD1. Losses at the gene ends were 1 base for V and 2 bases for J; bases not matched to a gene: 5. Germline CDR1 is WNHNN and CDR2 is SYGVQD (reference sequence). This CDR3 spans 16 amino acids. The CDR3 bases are TGCGCCAGCAGTGAGTGGACAGGGGACAAGAACTATGGCTACACCTTC. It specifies CASSEWTGDKNYGYTF.

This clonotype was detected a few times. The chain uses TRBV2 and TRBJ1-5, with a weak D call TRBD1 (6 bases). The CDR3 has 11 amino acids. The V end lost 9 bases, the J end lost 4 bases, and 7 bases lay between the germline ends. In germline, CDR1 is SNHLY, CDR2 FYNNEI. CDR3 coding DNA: TGTGCCAGTGGACAGAATCAGCCCCAGCATTTT. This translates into CASGQNQPQHF.

In DNA form, the CDR3 reads TGTGCCACGGCCTTGACAGGGGTGGCAGATACGCAGTATTTT. Protein: CATALTGVADTQYF. V usage is TRBV15 and J usage is TRBJ2-3, with 8 bases that match TRBD1. In germline, CDR1 is LNHNV, CDR2 YYDKDF (reference sequence). The V segment lost 9 bases and the J segment 4 bases; nucleotides outside the gene matches: 9. This CDR3 comprises 14 residues.

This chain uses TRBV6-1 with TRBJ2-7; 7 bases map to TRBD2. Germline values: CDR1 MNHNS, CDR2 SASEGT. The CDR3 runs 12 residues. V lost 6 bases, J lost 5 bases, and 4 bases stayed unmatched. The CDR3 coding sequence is TGTGCCAGCAGGGGGGGGATCCACGAGCAGTACTTC. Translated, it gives CASRGGIHEQYF.

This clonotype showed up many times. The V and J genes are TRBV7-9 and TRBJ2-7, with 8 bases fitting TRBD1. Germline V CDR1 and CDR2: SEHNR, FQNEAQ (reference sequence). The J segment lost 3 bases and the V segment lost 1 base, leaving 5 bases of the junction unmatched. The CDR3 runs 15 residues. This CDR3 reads CASSLGTGWYYEQYF. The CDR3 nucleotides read TGTGCCAGCAGCTTAGGGACAGGGTGGTACTACGAGCAGTACTTC.

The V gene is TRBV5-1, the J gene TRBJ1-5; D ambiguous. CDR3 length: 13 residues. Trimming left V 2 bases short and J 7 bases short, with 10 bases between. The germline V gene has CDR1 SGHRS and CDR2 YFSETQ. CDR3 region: CASSFEGGQPQHF. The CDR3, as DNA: TGCGCCAGCAGCTTCGAGGGAGGACAGCCCCAGCATTTT. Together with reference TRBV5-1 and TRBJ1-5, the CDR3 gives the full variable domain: KAGVTQTPRYLIKTRGQQVTLSCSPISGHRSVSWYQQTPGQGLQFLFEYFSETQRNKGNFPGRFSGRQFSNSRSEMNVSTLELGDSALYLCASSFEGGQPQHFGDGTRLSIL.

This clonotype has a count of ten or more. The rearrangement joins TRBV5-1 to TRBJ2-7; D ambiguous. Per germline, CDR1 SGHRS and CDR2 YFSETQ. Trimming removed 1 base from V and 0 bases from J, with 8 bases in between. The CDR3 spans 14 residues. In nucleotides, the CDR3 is TGCGCCAGCAGCTTGCCCGACGCCTCCTACGAGCAGTACTTC. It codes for CASSLPDASYEQYF. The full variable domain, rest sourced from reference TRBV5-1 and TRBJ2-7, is KAGVTQTPRYLIKTRGQQVTLSCSPISGHRSVSWYQQTPGQGLQFLFEYFSETQRNKGNFPGRFSGRQFSNSRSEMNVSTLELGDSALYLCASSLPDASYEQYFGPGTRLTVT.